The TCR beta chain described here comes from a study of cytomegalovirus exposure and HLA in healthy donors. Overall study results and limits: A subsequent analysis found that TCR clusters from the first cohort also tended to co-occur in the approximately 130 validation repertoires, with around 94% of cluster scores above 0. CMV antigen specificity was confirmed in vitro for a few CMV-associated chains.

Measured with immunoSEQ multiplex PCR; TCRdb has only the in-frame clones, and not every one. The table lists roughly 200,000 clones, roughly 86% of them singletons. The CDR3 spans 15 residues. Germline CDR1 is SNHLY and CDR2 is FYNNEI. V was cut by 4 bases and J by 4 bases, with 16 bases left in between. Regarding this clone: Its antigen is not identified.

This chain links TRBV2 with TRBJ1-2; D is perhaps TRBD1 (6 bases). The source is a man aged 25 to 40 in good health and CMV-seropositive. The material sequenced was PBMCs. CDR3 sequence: CASSGRRDTSYGYTF. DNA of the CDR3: TGTGCCAGCAGTGGGAGAAGGGACACCTCCTATGGCTACACCTTC.